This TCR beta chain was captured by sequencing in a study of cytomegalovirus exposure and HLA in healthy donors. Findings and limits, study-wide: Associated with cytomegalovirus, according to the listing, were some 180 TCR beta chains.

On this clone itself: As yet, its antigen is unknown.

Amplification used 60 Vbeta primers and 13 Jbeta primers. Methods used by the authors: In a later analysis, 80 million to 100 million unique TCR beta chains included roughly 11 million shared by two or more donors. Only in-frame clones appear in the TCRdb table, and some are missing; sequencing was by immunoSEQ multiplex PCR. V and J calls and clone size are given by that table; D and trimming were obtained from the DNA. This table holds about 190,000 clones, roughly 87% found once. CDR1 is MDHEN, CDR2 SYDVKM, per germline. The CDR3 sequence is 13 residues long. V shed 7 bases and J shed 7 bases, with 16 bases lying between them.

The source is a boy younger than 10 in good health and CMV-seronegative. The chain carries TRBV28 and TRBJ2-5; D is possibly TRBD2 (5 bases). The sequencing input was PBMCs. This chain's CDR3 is CASTPGSRATQYF. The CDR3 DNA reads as TGTGCCAGCACCCCGGGGTCTAGAGCGACCCAGTACTTC.